A selection of T cell receptor beta chains follows, all from one sample in a study of shared T cell receptors in the human thymus. Produced via immunoSEQ multiplex PCR; TCRdb's table is partial and in-frame only. The sample has approximately 660,000 clones, 85% to 90% seen once. These data were likewise used in another study, on human thymus T cells.

Sequenced material: thymocytes. Every receptor here comes from a boy younger than two with a congenital heart defect. The CDR3 runs from the conserved cysteine through the conserved F or W. D genes are given only for firm matches. Part of the rows lack a size; the others show once, few, many or a class for expanded clones.

-	TRBJ2-5	14	TRBV14	-	TGTGCCAGCAGCCACCCAAACTTAAGAGAGACCCAGTACTTC	CASSHPNLRETQYF
-	TRBJ1-3	16	TRBV13	-	TGTGCCAGCAGCGAACGACAGAACTTCTCTGGAAACACCATATATTTT	CASSERQNFSGNTIYF
-	TRBJ1-2	10	TRBV6-5	-	TGTGCCAGCAGTCGAGGGGGCTACACCTTC	CASSRGGYTF
TRBD1	TRBJ1-2	15	TRBV28	few	TGTGCCAGCAGTTTCGTGGACAGGGGGCGGCTCGGCTACACCTTC	CASSFVDRGRLGYTF
-	TRBJ2-2	13	TRBV5-4	-	TGTGCCAGCACCGCGACAAGGACCGGGGAGCTGTTTTTT	CASTATRTGELFF
-	TRBJ2-7	13	TRBV29-1	-	TGCAGCGCCCCCCAGGCCCTGCCCTACGAGCAGTACTTC	CSAPQALPYEQYF
-	TRBJ2-7	16	TRBV11-3	-	TGTGCCAGCAGCCACGGCGCCGGACAGCTGTCCTACGAGCAGTACTTC	CASSHGAGQLSYEQYF
-	TRBJ1-1	11	TRBV20-1	-	TGCAGTGCTAGTCCAGGGGCGGAAGCTTTCTTT	CSASPGAEAFF
-	TRBJ2-6	14	TRBV6-1	-	TGTGCCGCGCAGGGATTCTCTGGGGCCAACGTCCTGACTTTC	CAAQGFSGANVLTF
-	TRBJ1-2	14	TRBV18	-	TGTGCCAGCCCAGCGGGGGTCGAGAACTATGGCTACACCTTC	CASPAGVENYGYTF
TRBD2	TRBJ2-7	15	TRBV9	-	TGTGCCAGCAGCCCCGTGGGCGGGAGAGCTTACGAGCAGTACTTC	CASSPVGGRAYEQYF
TRBD2	TRBJ2-1	17	TRBV11-3	-	TGTGCCAGCAGCGTCGGGACTAGCGGGAGGTCCTACAATGAGCAGTTCTTC	CASSVGTSGRSYNEQFF
TRBD2	TRBJ2-7	16	TRBV30	-	TGTGCCTGGAGTCGGGGGGGCGGGAGAGGCCCCTACGAGCAGTACTTC	CAWSRGGGRGPYEQYF
TRBD1	TRBJ1-1	15	TRBV10-3	-	TGTGCCATCAGTGGGAGGGGACAGGGGCGAGCTGAAGCTTTCTTT	CAISGRGQGRAEAFF
-	TRBJ1-2	13	TRBV18	few	TGTGCCAGCTCACCCGACAGTAACTATGGCTACACCTTC	CASSPDSNYGYTF
-	TRBJ2-1	15	TRBV27	once	TGTGCCAGCAGTTTTAGTCTAGCGAAAGACAATGAGCAGTTCTTC	CASSFSLAKDNEQFF
TRBD2	TRBJ2-3	16	TRBV28	-	TGTGCCAGCAGTTTGGGGACTAGCGGGGTCACAGATACGCAGTATTTT	CASSLGTSGVTDTQYF
TRBD1	TRBJ1-3	17	TRBV18	-	TGTGCCAGCTCACAAGAGGACAGGGCCCTGGTTGGAAACACCATATATTTT	CASSQEDRALVGNTIYF
TRBD2	TRBJ2-1	14	TRBV5-1	-	TGCGCCAGCACCCCGGGGGGGCCCTACAATGAGCAGTTCTTC	CASTPGGPYNEQFF
TRBD2	TRBJ2-5	15	TRBV10-3	-	TGTGCCATCAGTAACACTAGCGGTCACGGAGAGACCCAGTACTTC	CAISNTSGHGETQYF
-	TRBJ1-5	14	TRBV7-2	-	TGTGCCAGCAGCTTAGGGCATAGCAATCAGCCCCAGCATTTT	CASSLGHSNQPQHF
-	TRBJ2-7	15	TRBV10-1	-	TGCGCCAGCACCCACACTGGGGCAGAACCCTACGAGCAGTACTTC	CASTHTGAEPYEQYF
-	TRBJ2-7	13	TRBV25-1	-	TGTGCCAGCACCGGCAGGAGGGACTACGAGCAGTACTTC	CASTGRRDYEQYF
TRBD1	TRBJ1-2	15	TRBV7-6	-	TGTGCCAGCAGCCCACAGGGGGGTTCTAACTATGGCTACACCTTC	CASSPQGGSNYGYTF
TRBD2	TRBJ2-1	17	TRBV4-3	-	TGCGCCAGCAGCCCCCGTAGGGCGCGGGGGGGGGACAATGAGCAGTTCTTC	CASSPRRARGGDNEQFF
TRBD2	TRBJ2-7	16	TRBV5-4	-	TGTGCCAGCAGCCCTACACTAGCGGGAGGGCTCCGGGAGCAGTACTTC	CASSPTLAGGLREQYF
TRBD2	TRBJ2-1	18	TRBV11-3	-	TGTGCCAGCAGCTTCCGTTTGCTGACTAGCGGGAGGTCTAATGAGCAGTTCTTC	CASSFRLLTSGRSNEQFF
-	TRBJ1-5	15	TRBV5-1	-	TGCGCCAGCAGAGCCACAGGGTACGGCAATCAGCCCCAGCATTTT	CASRATGYGNQPQHF
-	TRBJ2-7	13	TRBV27	once	TGTGCCGCACAGGGTGGGGACTACTACGAGCAGTACTTC	CAAQGGDYYEQYF
-	TRBJ1-1	13	TRBV29-1	-	TGCAGCGTTGAATTGGGGGCCGGCACTGAAGCTTTCTTT	CSVELGAGTEAFF
-	TRBJ2-1	13	TRBV14	few	TGTGCCAGCAGCCAAGAGGAGGGCTTTGAGCAGTTCTTC	CASSQEEGFEQFF
-	TRBJ1-2	14	TRBV23-1	-	TGCGCCAGCAGTCCGGGAGGCTTTAACTATGGCTACACCTTC	CASSPGGFNYGYTF
TRBD1	TRBJ2-6	18	TRBV7-2	-	TGTGCCAGCAGCCCCAAGGGACAGGAGAGCTCTGGGGCCAACGTCCTGACTTTC	CASSPKGQESSGANVLTF
TRBD1	TRBJ2-4	18	TRBV25-1	once	TGTGCCAGCAGTGAAGATCCGGACAGGGAGAAAGCCAAAAACATTCAGTACTTC	CASSEDPDREKAKNIQYF
-	TRBJ2-7	14	TRBV2	-	TGTGCCAGCAGGAGACAGGCTCGTTCCTACGAGCAGTACTTC	CASRRQARSYEQYF
-	TRBJ2-5	17	TRBV6-1	once	TGTGCCAGCAGTGACTGCTGGGGCAATAAGTACCAAGAGACCCAGTACTTC	CASSDCWGNKYQETQYF
TRBD2	TRBJ2-5	19	TRBV4-1	-	TGCGCCAGCAGCCCCTCCTCTCGAGCGGGAGGACTGGTGGGAGAGACCCAGTACTTC	CASSPSSRAGGLVGETQYF
-	TRBJ2-1	16	TRBV30	-	TGTGCCGGGAACGGTAGTCTGAGTAGCTCCTACAATGAGCAGTTCTTC	CAGNGSLSSSYNEQFF
TRBD2	TRBJ2-3	16	TRBV11-3	few	TGTGCCAGCAGCTTAGATGCGGGAGGGCCTGGAGATACGCAGTATTTT	CASSLDAGGPGDTQYF
-	TRBJ2-1	17	TRBV18	-	TGTGCCAGCTCACCACCGGATAGCGCGAAATCCTACAATGAGCAGTTCTTC	CASSPPDSAKSYNEQFF
TRBD1	TRBJ1-2	14	TRBV12-5	-	TGTGCTAGTGGTACCGACAGGGCGGGCTATGGCTACACCTTC	CASGTDRAGYGYTF
TRBD1	TRBJ2-1	16	TRBV15	-	TGTGCCACCAGCAGAGGGTTAAAGGGGGCGGCCAATGAGCAGTTCTTC	CATSRGLKGAANEQFF
TRBD1	TRBJ1-4	15	TRBV6-5	-	TGTGCCAGCAGTCGTTTCGGACAGGGCGGCGAAAAACTGTTTTTT	CASSRFGQGGEKLFF
TRBD2	TRBJ2-3	15	TRBV7-9	-	TGTGCCAGCAGCTTAGCTAGCGGGAGGACAGATACGCAGTATTTT	CASSLASGRTDTQYF
TRBD2	TRBJ2-1	14	TRBV7-2	once	TGTGCCAGCAGCAACCGGGACTACTTCAATGAGCAGTTCTTC	CASSNRDYFNEQFF
-	TRBJ2-5	14	TRBV6-5	-	TGTGCCAGCAGTTACGGGCAGGCCCAAGAGACCCAGTACTTC	CASSYGQAQETQYF
-	TRBJ2-3	14	TRBV6-5	-	TGTGCCAGCAGTTACTCGCCCTACACAGATACGCAGTATTTT	CASSYSPYTDTQYF
-	TRBJ2-1	19	TRBV7-2	-	TGTGCCAGCAGCTCCATCAGCCCCTTAGCGCGGGTCTACTACAATGAGCAGTTCTTC	CASSSISPLARVYYNEQFF
-	TRBJ2-7	13	TRBV4-2	-	TGTGCCAGCAGCCAATTAACAGGACACGAGCAGTACTTC	CASSQLTGHEQYF
TRBD1	TRBJ1-2	15	TRBV7-9	-	TGTGCCAGCAGCTCCGGGGACAGAGCTAACTATGGCTACACCTTC	CASSSGDRANYGYTF
TRBD2	TRBJ2-7	15	TRBV6-1	-	TGTGCCAGCAGGGACAGGCTAGCGGGAACCTACGAGCAGTACTTC	CASRDRLAGTYEQYF
-	TRBJ2-2	16	TRBV6-1	few	TGTGCCAGCAGTGAAGCTGGAGCGGCTAACGCCGGGGAGCTGTTTTTT	CASSEAGAANAGELFF
TRBD2	TRBJ2-5	15	TRBV27	-	TGTGCCAGCAGTTTGACTAGCGGGAAAAAAGAGACCCAGTACTTC	CASSLTSGKKETQYF
-	TRBJ1-1	13	TRBV18	-	TGTGCCAGCTCACCAAAGAGGCGGTATGAAGCTTTCTTT	CASSPKRRYEAFF
TRBD2	TRBJ2-3	19	TRBV10-1	-	TGCGCCAGCAGTTCGGGACTAGCGGGAGGAGACTCTAGCACAGATACGCAGTATTTT	CASSSGLAGGDSSTDTQYF
TRBD2	TRBJ2-7	16	TRBV7-2	-	TGTGCCAGCAGCCCCGCCTTAGGGCGGGAGACCGACGAGCAGTACTTC	CASSPALGRETDEQYF